A single sample gave rise to the 2 T cell receptor beta chains below, sequenced in a study of human T cells and chemical hapten exposure. Each CDR3 protein gets one entry after TCRdb re-called the 5' RACE reads with MiXCR. The sample includes 81,000 or so distinct CDR3 sequences, 7% to 8% seen only once; the top ten take around 2.3%. From whole blood left unfractionated, total RNA was extracted. The origin of the receptors is a male donor in good health.

This clonotype was detected many times. The chain links TRBV6-5 to TRBJ2-1, with D perhaps TRBD2 (6 bases). Germline V gene data show CDR1 as MNHEY and CDR2 as SVGAGI. V lost 5 bases, J lost 5 bases, and 10 bases lay in between. The CDR3 runs 13 residues. CDR3 coding DNA: TGTGCCAGCAGTCCGCGGGGCCACAATGAGCAGTTCTTC. Translating gives CASSPRGHNEQFF.

This chain uses TRBV6-2 or TRBV6-3 with TRBJ2-2; 13 nucleotides match TRBD2. CDR1 is MNHEY and CDR2 is SVGEGT in the germline V gene. CDR3 length: 18 amino acids. The trim removed 0 bases at V and 0 bases at J, leaving 1 base unmatched. CDR3 residues: CASSYSTSGGPNTGELFF. The CDR3, as DNA: TGTGCCAGCAGTTACTCGACTAGCGGGGGGCCGAACACCGGGGAGCTGTTTTTT.